The entry below gives a single T cell receptor (beta chain) sequence along with its context. Original data processing: Reference gene primer amplification in the assay estimated nucleated cell counts. Sequencing was performed with immunoSEQ multiplex PCR; in TCRdb, only in-frame clones are kept and a portion is missing. The DNA was the basis for D and trimming; V, J and clone size are from that table. The table has roughly 230,000 clones, around 90% seen once. One Seattle source followed patients from active infection through their disease course. This sample was taken from a study of blood T cell repertoires in COVID-19. Overall study context: Acute and convalescent COVID-19 specimens originated in the United States, Italy and Spain. The cDNA or gDNA used as material had been derived from T cells, B-cell-depleted T cells, or PBMCs.

The CDR3 contains 11 residues. Germline V CDR1 and CDR2: SNHLY, FYNNEI. V dropped 8 bases and J dropped 5 bases, with 9 bases sitting between them. Sequences were obtained from peripheral blood. The TCR sequence derives from a woman aged 60 to 75 with COVID-19, enrolled during active disease. The J gene is TRBJ1-2, the V gene TRBV2, with D uncertain. CDR3 sequence reads: CASGLSYGYTF. DNA of the CDR3: TGTGCCAGCGGCCTCTCTTATGGCTACACCTTC. The whole variable domain, filled in from reference TRBV2 and TRBJ1-2, reads EPEVTQTPSHQVTQMGQEVILRCVPISNHLYFYWYRQILGQKVEFLVSFYNNEISEKSEIFDDQFSVERPDGSNFTLKIRSTKLEDSAMYFCASGLSYGYTFGSGTRLTVV.